The 28 T cell receptor beta chains given below trace back to one sample, sequenced in a study of blood T cell repertoires in COVID-19. Repertoires were generated with immunoSEQ multiplex PCR, while TCRdb's copy carries only in-frame clones and drops some. The sample has 380,000 or so clones, approximately 86% seen once. Sequenced material: peripheral blood. These receptors all come from a woman in her sixties with COVID-19, enrolled during active disease.

The chain recombines TRBV7-3 with TRBJ2-5; D gene uncertain. Germline V gene sequence: CDR1 SGHTA, CDR2 FQGTGA. V was pared by 5 bases and J by 6 bases, with 19 bases between. This CDR3 has 15 amino acids. The CDR3, as DNA: TGTGCCAGCAGCAGAATGGATCATGGGCTCAAGACCCAGTACTTC. Amino acid sequence: CASSRMDHGLKTQYF.

V usage is TRBV15 and J usage is TRBJ2-3; 9 bases match TRBD1. The V and J ends lost 3 bases and 6 bases, in that order; junction bases with no gene match: 7. Germline V gene lookup returns CDR1 LNHNV and CDR2 YYDKDF (reference sequence). The CDR3 is made up of 15 amino acids. The chain's CDR3 is CATSSGDRELDTQYF. The CDR3 coding sequence is TGTGCCACCAGCAGCGGGGACAGGGAGCTGGATACGCAGTATTTT.

The chain employs TRBV7-6 and TRBJ2-2; possible D gene TRBD2, 6 bases. Germline CDR1 reads SGHVS; CDR2 reads FNYEAQ. Trimming pared 3 bases from V and 2 bases from J, leaving 19 bases between. This CDR3 comprises 18 residues. CDR3 loop: CASSFPDGTSPNTGELFF. The CDR3 DNA reads as TGTGCCAGCAGCTTCCCGGACGGGACTTCACCCAACACCGGGGAGCTGTTTTTT.

The chain links TRBV27 to TRBJ1-1, with D perhaps matching TRBD1 (5 bases). CDR1 is MNHEY and CDR2 is SMNVEV in the germline V gene (reference sequence). V was trimmed by 5 bases and J by 1 base, leaving 17 bases between them. This CDR3 comprises 16 residues. The CDR3 nucleotides read TGTGCCAGCAGTGCGTTAGGACAAGCGCCGAACACTGAAGCTTTCTTT. This encodes CASSALGQAPNTEAFF.

This clone was seen just once. V and J are TRBV7-2 and TRBJ2-2; 7 bases line up with TRBD1. Germline CDR1 reads SGHTA; CDR2 reads FQGNSA. J lost 7 bases, V lost 3 bases, and 5 bases had no gene match. The CDR3 length is 14 residues. This CDR3 is CASSFGTVSGELFF. In nucleotides, the CDR3 is TGTGCCAGCAGCTTCGGGACAGTGAGCGGGGAGCTGTTTTTT.

The chain has TRBV4-1 and TRBJ1-1; TRBD1 is a possible D gene (5 bases). Trimming cost V 8 bases and J 1 base, with 20 bases left between them. Germline CDR1 MGHRA, CDR2 YSYEKL. This CDR3 comprises 16 residues. Here the CDR3 DNA reads TGCGCCAGCGCGCAAGGCGGGGCCAGGTGGAACACTGAAGCTTTCTTT. It encodes CASAQGGARWNTEAFF.

The CDR3 region is CASSYGGPPYEQYF. The CDR3 DNA reads as TGTGCCAGCAGTTACGGAGGGCCCCCCTACGAGCAGTACTTC. V usage is TRBV6-2 or TRBV6-3 and J usage is TRBJ2-7; possibly TRBD2 for D (6 bases). The CDR3 extends over 14 amino acids. Germline loops: CDR1 MNHEY, CDR2 SVGEGT. V gave up 2 bases and J gave up 2 bases, with 10 bases separating them.

The chain carries TRBV12-5 and TRBJ1-4; TRBD1 aligns across 9 bases. In germline, CDR1 is LGHNT, CDR2 FRNRAP. V shed 6 bases, J shed 7 bases, and the junction held 6 bases outside the gene matches. CDR3 length: 14 residues. CDR3 in DNA: TGTGCTAGTGGAGAGGGACAGGGTGGTGAAAAACTGTTTTTT. Encoded protein: CASGEGQGGEKLFF.

This chain's CDR3 is CASSSLAGGPRETQYF. Here the CDR3 DNA reads TGTGCCAGCAGCTCTCTAGCGGGGGGGCCCCGGGAGACCCAGTACTTC. The chain is built from TRBV5-4 and TRBJ2-5; 12 positions match TRBD2. The CDR3 is 16 amino acids. CDR1 SGHNT and CDR2 YYREEE come from the germline V gene (reference sequence). Trimming took 3 bases from V and 5 from J; bases not matched to a gene: 8.

The genes are TRBV7-9 and TRBJ1-1; D is undetermined. Germline CDR1 SEHNR, CDR2 FQNEAQ (reference sequence). Deletions cut 7 bases from V and 2 bases from J, with 14 bases between. The CDR3 covers 14 residues. CDR3 DNA: TGTGCCAGCATTACGTCGGGTTTCAACACTGAAGCTTTCTTT. This encodes CASITSGFNTEAFF.

The rearrangement joins TRBV7-3 to TRBJ2-3, with 12 bases lining up with TRBD2. This CDR3 spans 16 amino acids. The germline V gene has CDR1 SGHTA and CDR2 FQGTGA. Trimming at V came to 2 bases and at J to 6 bases, leaving 6 bases not matched to a gene. CDR3 loop: CASSLAASGGADTQYF. In DNA form, the CDR3 reads TGTGCCAGCAGCTTAGCGGCTAGCGGGGGGGCGGATACGCAGTATTTT.

In nucleotides, the CDR3 is TGTGCCAGTAGTATCTCACGGACAGGGGGGATGGAGCAGTACTTC. Its protein product is CASSISRTGGMEQYF. The chain couples TRBV19 to TRBJ2-7; 10 bases fit TRBD1. The V gene end was trimmed by 3 bases and the J gene end by 7 bases; junction bases not matched to a gene: 9. There are 15 residues in the CDR3. CDR1 and CDR2 (germline): LNHDA, SQIVND (reference sequence).

The chain joins TRBV28 to TRBJ1-1, with no clear D. Trimming stripped 4 bases from V and 5 bases from J, with 14 bases between. The CDR3 is 14 amino acids. Looked up from germline, CDR1 is MDHEN and CDR2 is SYDVKM. CDR3 bases: TGTGCCAGCAGTTCGGGGAGAGAAGGGACTGAAGCTTTCTTT. Encoded protein: CASSSGREGTEAFF.

The rearrangement joins TRBV5-1 to TRBJ2-7, with D possibly being TRBD2 (5 bases). V was clipped by 1 base and J by 2 bases, with 13 bases between them. The CDR3 is 15 residues long. Looked up from germline, CDR1 is SGHRS and CDR2 is YFSETQ. DNA of the CDR3: TGCGCCAGCAGCTTGTTCCAGGACTCAGCCTACGAGCAGTACTTC. Translating gives CASSLFQDSAYEQYF.

The V and J genes are TRBV5-1 and TRBJ1-2, with 7 bases lining up with TRBD1. V trimming: 2 bases; J trimming: 6 bases; junction bases outside the gene matches: 4. This CDR3 is 13 amino acids long. Per germline, CDR1 SGHRS and CDR2 YFSETQ. Here the CDR3 DNA reads TGCGCCAGCAGCTTACGGCAGGGGGATGGCTACACCTTC. Encoded protein: CASSLRQGDGYTF.

This rearrangement joins TRBV5-4 to TRBJ2-7, with TRBD1 matching 7 bases. With V trimmed by 0 bases and J by 5 bases, 5 bases remained unmatched. CDR1 and CDR2 (germline): SGHNT, YYREEE (reference sequence). The CDR3 is made up of 14 amino acids. This CDR3 reads CASSLGNRGNEQYF. CDR3 sequence (DNA): TGTGCCAGCAGCTTGGGTAACAGGGGAAACGAGCAGTACTTC.

The chain has TRBV6-5 and TRBJ1-4; D remains ambiguous. This CDR3 comprises 16 residues. V gave up 0 bases and J gave up 5 bases, with 13 bases separating them. Germline V gene sequence: CDR1 MNHEY, CDR2 SVGAGI. CDR3 nucleotides: TGTGCCAGCAGTTACTCCCGGCAGGTCAAAAATGAAAAACTGTTTTTT. Its protein is CASSYSRQVKNEKLFF.

This chain connects TRBV7-2 to TRBJ2-5, with D perhaps matching TRBD1 (5 bases). Trimming removed 7 bases from V and 5 bases from J, with 14 bases in between. There are 13 residues in the CDR3. Germline values: CDR1 SGHTA, CDR2 FQGNSA. CDR3 DNA sequence: TGTGCCAGCATACCAGGGTTGTTGGAGACCCAGTACTTC. The encoded protein is CASIPGLLETQYF.

The gene calls are TRBV19 and TRBJ2-7; D is unresolved. This CDR3 contains 13 residues. V was shortened by 2 bases and J by 6 bases, with 11 bases between the two germline ends. Germline CDR1 and CDR2: LNHDA and SQIVND (reference sequence). CDR3 sequence reads: CASSIMEQGEQYF. The DNA for the CDR3 is TGTGCCAGTAGTATAATGGAGCAAGGCGAGCAGTACTTC.

The V gene is TRBV21-1, the J gene TRBJ2-4; TRBD1, the table's D call, was not compared with the DNA. TRBV21-1 is given as a pseudogene. The CDR3 covers 16 residues. The CDR3 nucleotides are TGTGCCAGCAGCCGCCGGGACAGGGCTTCCAAAAACATTCAGTACTTC. Its protein is CASSRRDRASKNIQYF.

The chain is built from TRBV7-2 and TRBJ1-5, with TRBD1 as a possible D gene (5 bases). The CDR3 extends over 12 amino acids. V lost 5 bases, J lost 6 bases, and 8 bases lay in between. In germline, CDR1 is SGHTA, CDR2 FQGNSA. CDR3 sequence reads: CASSPRGQPQHF. In DNA form, the CDR3 reads TGTGCCAGCAGCCCTAGGGGTCAGCCCCAGCATTTT.

The rearrangement uses TRBV2 and TRBJ1-2; D is unclear. V lost 7 bases to trimming and J lost 4 bases, with 13 bases between them. Germline V gene data show CDR1 as SNHLY and CDR2 as FYNNEI. The CDR3 contains 13 residues. CDR3 amino acids: CASKAGTVYGYTF. CDR3 bases: TGTGCCAGCAAAGCGGGAACTGTCTATGGCTACACCTTC.

This chain connects TRBV4-2 to TRBJ2-2; no clear D gene. The germline CDR1 and CDR2 sequences are LGHNA and YNFKEQ. This CDR3 has 15 amino acids. Trimming stripped 4 bases from V and 1 base from J, with 10 bases between. CDR3 sequence: CASSPSAGNTGELFF. The DNA of the CDR3 is TGTGCCAGCAGCCCCTCGGCAGGGAACACCGGGGAGCTGTTTTTT.

This clone was seen only once. The J gene is TRBJ2-5, the V gene TRBV6-5; 11 bases match TRBD1. The CDR3 runs to 14 residues. Germline CDR1 reads MNHEY; CDR2 reads SVGAGI. The V and J ends lost 8 bases and 5 bases, in that order; junction bases with no gene match: 7. CDR3 region: CASGRTGGKETQYF. The CDR3 DNA follows: TGTGCCAGCGGACGGACAGGGGGCAAGGAGACCCAGTACTTC.

V is TRBV3-1 (or the pseudogene TRBV3-2) and J is TRBJ1-1; no clear D. The length of the CDR3 is 13 residues. The V gene lost 5 bases and the J gene lost 4 bases, with 11 bases spanning the gap. Germline lookup yields CDR1 LGHDT and CDR2 YNNKEL (reference sequence). The CDR3 DNA sequence: TGTGCCAGCAGCGCCCGCCCGGGCACTGAAGCTTTCTTT. As protein: CASSARPGTEAFF.

This rearrangement joins TRBV6-5 to TRBJ1-2, with D perhaps matching TRBD1 (6 bases). The CDR3 consists of 15 residues. V shed 5 bases and J shed 4 bases, with 17 bases lying between them. Germline lookup yields CDR1 MNHEY and CDR2 SVGAGI. The CDR3 sequence is CASSPYGGAGYGYTF. CDR3 sequence (DNA): TGTGCCAGCAGTCCATATGGGGGCGCGGGCTATGGCTACACCTTC.

The chain carries TRBV7-6 and TRBJ1-1; maybe TRBD1 (5 bases). Germline V gene sequence: CDR1 SGHVS, CDR2 FNYEAQ. V lost 5 bases to trimming and J lost 6 bases, with 16 bases between them. This CDR3 spans 14 amino acids. This CDR3 reads CASSALGGGAEAFF. CDR3 DNA sequence: TGTGCCAGCAGCGCCCTGGGGGGGGGTGCTGAAGCTTTCTTT.

The V gene is TRBV5-1, the J gene TRBJ1-2; D might be TRBD1 (6 bases). Germline assignment: CDR1 SGHRS and CDR2 YFSETQ. The germline V and J ends were trimmed by 4 bases and 4 bases, with 14 bases remaining between them. The CDR3 is 14 amino acids. The CDR3 sequence is CASSDWTAFYGYTF. Here the CDR3 DNA reads TGCGCCAGCAGCGACTGGACAGCTTTCTATGGCTACACCTTC.